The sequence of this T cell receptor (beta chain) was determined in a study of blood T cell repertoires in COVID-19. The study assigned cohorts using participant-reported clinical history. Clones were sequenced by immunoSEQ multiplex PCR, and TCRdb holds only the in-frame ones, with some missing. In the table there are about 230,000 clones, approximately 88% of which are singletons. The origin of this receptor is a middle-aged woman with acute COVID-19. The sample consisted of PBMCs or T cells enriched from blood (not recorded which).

The CDR3 region is CAWDRGGVPGYTF. As DNA, the CDR3 is TGTGCCTGGGATCGGGGCGGGGTCCCTGGCTACACCTTC. V usage is TRBV30 and J usage is TRBJ1-2; weak D call: TRBD1 (5 bases). The CDR3 has 13 amino acids. V gave up 5 bases and J gave up 7 bases, with 17 bases separating them. CDR1 and CDR2 from the germline V gene are GTSNPN and SVGIG (reference sequence).